This paragraph reports one T cell receptor beta chain. A read error may account for a junction end that differs from germline. This specimen belongs to a study of blood T cell repertoires in COVID-19. Study as a whole: COVID-19 samples, acute and convalescent, were from the United States, Italy and Spain.

This CDR3 has 14 residues. Looked up from germline, CDR1 is SGHNT and CDR2 is YYREEE (reference sequence). Seattle researchers signed up patients amid active infection and tracked them longitudinally. In the authors' methods: Counts of nucleated cells, estimated from reference gene primer amplification, were obtained. The method was immunoSEQ multiplex PCR; TCRdb's version includes in-frame clones alone and lacks a portion of them. V, J and clone size were drawn from that table, and D and trimming were deduced from the DNA. This table has around 140,000 clones, less than 90% appearing once. The receptor's source is a man aged 25-45 years with COVID-19, enrolled during active disease. The genes are TRBV5-4 and TRBJ1-2, with 7 positions matching TRBD1. The sample was peripheral blood. For the CDR3, the DNA is TGTGCCAGCAGTTTGGGGACAGCTAACTATGGCTACACCTTC. The encoded protein is CASSLGTANYGYTF. Full variable domain (outside the CDR3, taken from reference TRBV5-4 and TRBJ1-2): ETGVTQSPTHLIKTRGQQVTLRCSSQSGHNTVSWYQQALGQGPQFIFQYYREEENGRGNFPPRFSGLQFPNYSSELNVNALELDDSALYLCASSLGTANYGYTFGSGTRLTVV.